Shown below are 11 T cell receptor beta chains from a single sample sequenced in a study of blood T cell repertoires in COVID-19 (dated by TCRdb to 2018 to 2021). The receptor library was made with the immunoSEQ multiplex PCR assay. TCRdb provides this immuneACCESS table in a form limited to in-frame rearrangements. Some clones are lacking; in checked studies, under half of them reflect an unresolved V gene, and why the rest are absent is not known. The sample records under 75,000 clones, 86% of which are singletons. 2% of the sample is taken by the ten largest. Sequencing was carried out using peripheral blood. The receptor source for this set is a man aged 25 to 45 with acute or convalescent COVID-19.

This clone was detected a few times. This chain uses TRBV27 with TRBJ2-7; possible D gene TRBD2, 6 bases. Germline V gives CDR1 MNHEY, CDR2 SMNVEV (reference sequence). V was trimmed by 5 bases and J by 4 bases, leaving 15 bases between them. CDR3 length: 14 residues. Written as DNA, the CDR3 is TGTGCCAGCAGTGGGGGGTATTCGGCTTACGAGCAGTACTTC. Encoded protein: CASSGGYSAYEQYF.

The rearrangement uses TRBV3-1 (or the pseudogene TRBV3-2) and TRBJ1-2, with 7 bases that match TRBD1. V lost 0 bases, J lost 7 bases, and 5 bases stayed unmatched. The CDR3 is made up of 14 amino acids. Per germline, CDR1 LGHDT and CDR2 YNNKEL (reference sequence). The CDR3 spells CASSQDSQGGGYTF. CDR3 bases: TGTGCCAGCAGCCAAGATAGCCAGGGGGGTGGCTACACCTTC.

The CDR3 coding sequence is TGCAGCGTTGTAGGCAGGAAGGCGAATGGCTACACCTTC. It encodes CSVVGRKANGYTF. The genes are TRBV29-1 and TRBJ1-2, with D hard to call. CDR3 length: 13 amino acids. Looked up from germline, CDR1 is SQVTM and CDR2 is ANQGSEA. Trimming removed 4 bases at V and 6 bases at J, with 15 bases between.

The rearrangement joins TRBV5-1 to TRBJ1-2; D gene ambiguous. The ends were cut back, 0 bases at V and 4 bases at J, with 10 bases in the middle. Germline V gene data show CDR1 as SGHRS and CDR2 as YFSETQ. The CDR3 runs 14 residues. This chain's CDR3 is CASSLEGAIYGYTF. Written as DNA, the CDR3 is TGCGCCAGCAGCTTGGAAGGAGCCATCTATGGCTACACCTTC.

The chain is built from TRBV4-1 and TRBJ2-5; 10 bases are shared with TRBD1. The CDR3 consists of 18 residues. Germline V CDR1 and CDR2: MGHRA, YSYEKL. V dropped 2 bases and J dropped 0; count of bases not matched to a gene: 9. The CDR3 DNA reads as TGCGCCAGCAGCCAACGCCCGGACAGGGGGAGATACCAAGAGACCCAGTACTTC. Protein product: CASSQRPDRGRYQETQYF.

This chain uses TRBV6-1 with TRBJ2-3, with a weak D call TRBD1 (7 bases). In germline, CDR1 is MNHNS, CDR2 SASEGT. The CDR3 has 17 residues. Trimming pared 4 bases from V and 2 bases from J, leaving 19 bases between. The CDR3 loop reads CASSVRRDRLNTDTQYF. CDR3 in DNA: TGTGCCAGCAGTGTAAGGAGGGACAGACTGAACACAGATACGCAGTATTTT.

This clone was counted between two and nine times. This chain links TRBV6-5 with TRBJ1-1; D gene unclear. Germline CDR1 MNHEY, CDR2 SVGAGI. The CDR3 has 11 residues. The V end lost 7 bases, the J end lost 1 base, and 4 bases lay between the germline ends. CDR3 in DNA: TGTGCCAGCATTAGGAACACTGAAGCTTTCTTT. This codes for CASIRNTEAFF.

The genes are TRBV7-2 and TRBJ2-5; D is perhaps TRBD1 (6 bases). V was trimmed by 5 bases and J by 5 bases, leaving 12 bases between them. This CDR3 has 13 residues. Germline assignment: CDR1 SGHTA and CDR2 FQGNSA. In DNA form, the CDR3 reads TGTGCCAGCAGCCCCAGGGGCGGCGAGACCCAGTACTTC. Amino acid sequence: CASSPRGGETQYF.

V usage is TRBV6-1 and J usage is TRBJ1-2; the match to TRBD1 covers 10 bases. Germline CDR1 is MNHNS and CDR2 is SASEGT. V trimming: 3 bases; J trimming: 6 bases; junction bases outside the gene matches: 7. The CDR3 is made up of 15 amino acids. The CDR3 DNA reads TGTGCCAGCAGTGATCGACAGGGGGCGCTTAATGGCTACACCTTC. Amino acids: CASSDRQGALNGYTF.

V and J are TRBV12-3 or TRBV12-4 and TRBJ1-1, with D possibly being TRBD1 (6 bases). CDR3 size: 13 residues. Trimming removed 7 bases from V and 1 base from J, with 10 bases in between. Here the CDR3 reads CASTQDRNTEAFF. Here the CDR3 DNA reads TGTGCCAGCACCCAGGACAGGAACACTGAAGCTTTCTTT.

The rearrangement links TRBV27 to TRBJ2-7; TRBD2 matches at 9 bases. V dropped 8 bases and J dropped 1; count of bases not matched to a gene: 6. The CDR3 covers 14 residues. Per the germline V gene, CDR1 is MNHEY and CDR2 is SMNVEV (reference sequence). The CDR3 loop reads CASGIAGESYEQYF. The CDR3 nucleotides read TGTGCCAGCGGCATAGCGGGGGAGTCCTACGAGCAGTACTTC.